Below are 12 T cell receptor beta chains sequenced from a single sample in a study of shared clonotypes between healthy human individuals. Clones were read by immunoSEQ multiplex PCR, and TCRdb kept only the in-frame ones, dropping some. Of roughly 2 million clones in the sample, around 95% were seen once. Material: naive CD4+ T cells sorted from blood. Subset denoted: CD45RA+ positively selected. Every receptor here comes from a man aged 18 to 30 in good health.

This chain links TRBV5-5 with TRBJ1-6; D is uncertain. The germline V gene has CDR1 SGHKS and CDR2 YYEKEE (reference sequence). There are 16 residues in the CDR3. Trimming shortened V by 0 bases and J by 0 bases, and 7 bases separated the two germline ends. The CDR3 region is CASSLAGVSYNSPLHF. The CDR3 nucleotides are TGTGCCAGCAGCTTGGCTGGGGTCTCCTATAATTCACCCCTCCACTTT.

The table lists this clone with a few counts. The V and J genes are TRBV29-1 and TRBJ1-1; D call uncertain. The CDR3 extends over 14 amino acids. Germline CDR1 is SQVTM and CDR2 is ANQGSEA. Trimming stripped 5 bases from V and 3 bases from J, with 16 bases between. CDR3 bases: TGCAGCGTTCAAAAAGACGGACTGGACACTGAAGCTTTCTTT. Translated, it gives CSVQKDGLDTEAFF.

The CDR3 nucleotides are TGCGCCAGCAGCTTGGGGGCAGGGGGTAGCAATCAGCCCCAGCATTTT. This gives the protein CASSLGAGGSNQPQHF. The rearrangement joins TRBV5-1 to TRBJ1-5, with TRBD1 matching 7 bases. V shed 0 bases and J 0 bases; nucleotides not matched to a gene: 3. This CDR3 is built from 16 residues. Germline assignment: CDR1 SGHRS and CDR2 YFSETQ.

The chain combines TRBV2 with TRBJ2-2; perhaps TRBD2 as D (6 bases). The germline V and J ends were trimmed by 6 bases and 4 bases, with 9 bases remaining between them. CDR3 length: 13 residues. Germline CDR1 is SNHLY and CDR2 is FYNNEI. CDR3 sequence reads: CASSTGVTGELFF. The CDR3 region has the DNA TGTGCCAGCAGCACGGGGGTCACCGGGGAGCTGTTTTTT. Full variable domain (remainder filled in from reference TRBV2 and TRBJ2-2): EPEVTQTPSHQVTQMGQEVILRCVPISNHLYFYWYRQILGQKVEFLVSFYNNEISEKSEIFDDQFSVERPDGSNFTLKIRSTKLEDSAMYFCASSTGVTGELFFGEGSRLTVL.

V is TRBV7-2 and J is TRBJ2-3, with TRBD2 matching 9 bases. Germline V CDR1 and CDR2: SGHTA, FQGNSA. The CDR3 is 14 residues long. The ends lost 8 bases at V and 6 bases at J; junction bases unmatched: 9. The CDR3 region has the DNA TGTGCCAGCTCTCTAGCGGGAACGGTGGATACGCAGTATTTT. It translates to CASSLAGTVDTQYF.

The gene calls are TRBV25-1 and TRBJ1-4, with 8 bases that match TRBD1. This CDR3 has 15 amino acids. V lost 4 bases, J lost 5 bases, and 6 bases stayed unmatched. The V gene's germline CDR1 is MGHDK and CDR2 SYGVNS. The CDR3 region has the DNA TGTGCCAGCAGTGCAAGACAGGGGAAAAATGAAAAACTGTTTTTT. It specifies CASSARQGKNEKLFF.

J is TRBJ2-7 and V is TRBV5-1; 7 bases line up with TRBD1. This CDR3 is 14 amino acids long. V lost 4 bases and J lost 3; bases outside the gene matches: 7. In germline, CDR1 is SGHRS, CDR2 YFSETQ. The CDR3 coding sequence is TGCGCCAGCAGCCCGACAGGGAGCCGCTACGAGCAGTACTTC. This translates into CASSPTGSRYEQYF.

V usage is TRBV21-1 and J usage is TRBJ1-4. TRBV21-1 constitutes a pseudogene. This CDR3 region has 14 residues. The chain's CDR3 is CASTSTTTNEKLFF. The CDR3 region has the DNA TGTGCCAGCACCTCGACGACAACTAATGAAAAACTGTTTTTT.

The CDR3 DNA follows: TGTGCCAGCAGCGTAGCTTGGTCAGGAGATACGCAGTATTTT. This sequence encodes CASSVAWSGDTQYF. The rearrangement links TRBV9 to TRBJ2-3, with D uncertain. The V gene's germline CDR1 is SGDLS and CDR2 YYNGEE. This CDR3 contains 14 residues. Trimming took off 0 bases at V and 5 bases at J, with 10 bases between the two ends.

The chain carries TRBV18 and TRBJ2-7; D is possibly TRBD1 (5 bases). The CDR3 covers 14 residues. The V and J ends lost 3 bases and 2 bases respectively, with 11 bases between them. The germline V gene encodes CDR1 KGHSH and CDR2 LQKENI. CDR3 DNA: TGTGCCAGCTCACCGAGTCAAGGGGCCTACGAGCAGTACTTC. Translating gives CASSPSQGAYEQYF.

V gene TRBV28 combines with J gene TRBJ1-1; TRBD1 matches at 7 bases. Trimming took 8 bases from V and 5 from J; bases not matched to a gene: 11. CDR1 and CDR2 (germline): MDHEN, SYDVKM. The CDR3 length is 14 residues. The chain's CDR3 is CASRPHAQGTEAFF. The CDR3 bases are TGTGCCAGCCGCCCCCATGCACAGGGGACTGAAGCTTTCTTT.

This clone appeared a single time. The V call is TRBV5-1, the J call TRBJ1-1; D is uncertain. CDR1 and CDR2 from the germline V gene are SGHRS and YFSETQ. The CDR3 covers 14 residues. With 5 bases removed from V and 1 base from J, the gap between germline ends came to 12 bases. The CDR3 sequence: CASRVGLGNTEAFF. The DNA of the CDR3 is TGCGCCAGCAGGGTTGGGTTGGGGAACACTGAAGCTTTCTTT.